The present TCR beta chain was sequenced within a study of B cell selection in AIRE deficiency. Concerning this clone itself: Its target is unknown.

In the authors' methods: Pooled Tregs gave about 60,000 patient and about 100,000 donor TCRbeta sequences. Some clones are missing from TCRdb's copy, which holds only in-frame ones; the method was immunoSEQ multiplex PCR. V and J calls and clone size are copied from that table; D and trimming were computed from the DNA. The table lists around 20,000 clones, more than 85% of them singletons. Study outcomes and limitations: AIRE-deficient Tconv and Treg repertoires matched healthy donors in TCRBV, CDR3 length, diversity. Shorter CDR3s marked shared Treg sequences, biased toward few non-templated insertions.

The ends were cut back, 5 bases at V and 2 bases at J, with 10 bases in the middle. CDR3 size: 15 residues. In germline, CDR1 is MNHEY, CDR2 SVGAGI. Regulatory T cells were sorted as CD4+CD25hiCD127low/negative cells. The sample comprised CD4+CD25+ Tregs sorted from PBMCs. The receptor comes from a human donor in good health. V usage is TRBV6-5 and J usage is TRBJ2-6; D remains ambiguous. CDR3 in amino acids: CASSPHKTGANVLTF. For the CDR3, the DNA is TGTGCCAGCAGTCCTCATAAGACTGGGGCCAACGTCCTGACTTTC.